The rows below give T cell receptor beta chains drawn from one sample of a study of T cell repertoires in cytomegalovirus infection. TCRdb reanalysed the reads using MiXCR and keeps one entry per CDR3 protein. The sample lists a few hundred thousand distinct CDR3 sequences, approximately 15% occurring once. The sequenced sample was CD8+ T cells from PBMCs. These receptors all stem from a human donor in good health (CMV status not recorded). Some clones in this sample may be carry-over from other donors' samples. The CDR3 runs from the conserved cysteine through the conserved F or W. Each record gives: V gene, J gene, clone size, D gene, CDR3 protein, CDR3 DNA. D genes are given only for firm matches. The listing skips clone size in some rows; elsewhere it reads once, few, many or a size class.

v_call: TRBV28
j_call: TRBJ2-3
clone_size: .
d_call: TRBD1
cdr3_aa: CASSLPGDQGQGRADTQYF
cdr3_nt: TGTGCCAGCAGTTTACCAGGGGATCAGGGACAGGGGAGGGCAGATACGCAGTATTTT

v_call: TRBV11-2
j_call: TRBJ2-3
clone_size: few
d_call: .
cdr3_aa: CASSLDDFQQYF
cdr3_nt: TGTGCCAGCAGCTTAGACGACTTCCAGCAGTATTTT

v_call: TRBV6-6
j_call: TRBJ2-1
clone_size: many
d_call: .
cdr3_aa: CASSLPYHEQFF
cdr3_nt: TGTGCCAGCAGTTTACCATACCATGAGCAGTTCTTC

v_call: TRBV28
j_call: TRBJ2-5
clone_size: few
d_call: TRBD2
cdr3_aa: CASSPDGGIQETQYF
cdr3_nt: TGTGCCAGCAGCCCGGACGGGGGGATCCAAGAGACCCAGTACTTC

v_call: TRBV7-9
j_call: TRBJ2-3
clone_size: .
d_call: .
cdr3_aa: CASSLSQTDTQYF
cdr3_nt: TGTGCCAGCAGCTTATCCCAGACAGATACGCAGTATTTT

v_call: TRBV12-5
j_call: TRBJ2-7
clone_size: .
d_call: TRBD1
cdr3_aa: CASGLGTGRRDEQYF
cdr3_nt: TGTGCTAGTGGTTTGGGGACAGGCCGACGGGACGAGCAGTACTTC

v_call: TRBV7-8
j_call: TRBJ2-7
clone_size: many
d_call: TRBD2
cdr3_aa: CASSLTRASGVSYEQYF
cdr3_nt: TGTGCCAGCAGCTTAACAAGGGCTAGCGGGGTCTCCTACGAGCAGTACTTC

v_call: TRBV28
j_call: TRBJ1-6
clone_size: many
d_call: .
cdr3_aa: CASSLGLASPLHF
cdr3_nt: TGTGCCAGCAGCCTAGGCTTAGCTTCACCCCTCCACTTT

v_call: TRBV2
j_call: TRBJ2-7
clone_size: many
d_call: .
cdr3_aa: CASSHRDEQYF
cdr3_nt: TGTGCCAGCAGCCACAGGGACGAGCAGTACTTC

v_call: TRBV20-1
j_call: TRBJ1-5
clone_size: few
d_call: TRBD1
cdr3_aa: CSALVKGQGAKESNQPQHF
cdr3_nt: TGCAGTGCTCTAGTTAAGGGACAGGGGGCTAAGGAGAGCAATCAGCCCCAGCATTTT

v_call: TRBV29-1
j_call: TRBJ2-1
clone_size: .
d_call: TRBD1
cdr3_aa: CSVRSWDRVDEQFF
cdr3_nt: TGCAGCGTCCGATCGTGGGACAGGGTCGATGAGCAGTTCTTC

v_call: TRBV20-1
j_call: TRBJ1-5
clone_size: .
d_call: .
cdr3_aa: CSARDPAVDTLLNQPQHF
cdr3_nt: TGCAGTGCTAGAGATCCAGCGGTCGATACCCTTTTGAATCAGCCCCAGCATTTT

v_call: TRBV7-6
j_call: TRBJ2-1
clone_size: many
d_call: .
cdr3_aa: CASWDPNREPNNEQFF
cdr3_nt: TGTGCCAGCTGGGACCCTAACAGGGAACCTAACAATGAGCAGTTCTTC

v_call: TRBV12-3/TRBV12-4
j_call: TRBJ2-5
clone_size: few
d_call: .
cdr3_aa: CASSPTGNQETQYF
cdr3_nt: TGTGCCAGCAGCCCGACAGGTAACCAAGAGACCCAGTACTTC